This T cell receptor beta chain was recorded in a study of OX40 agonist ivuxolimab in advanced cancers. Data came from immunoSEQ multiplex PCR; TCRdb stores just in-frame clones and leaves some out. The repertoire includes 15,000 or so clones, approximately 80% of them detected once, and 36% sits in the top ten. Comments on this clone: Its antigen is undetermined.

Overall study results and limits: Compared with others, partial responders at 0.1-3.0 mg/kg displayed clonal expansion among the lowest.

Trimming cost V 0 bases and J 1 base, with 9 bases left between them. Germline CDR1 KGHSY, CDR2 FQNENV. The CDR3 extends over 15 amino acids. The sample was CD4+ or CD8+ T cells sorted from blood, taken in a trial of the OX40 agonist ivuxolimab. J is TRBJ1-1 and V is TRBV16; unclear D gene. The receptor was isolated from an adult with an advanced solid tumor such as melanoma, head and neck, liver or kidney cancer. The CDR3 nucleotides read TGTGCCAGCAGCCAATCTCGGGGTTGGAACACTGAAGCTTTCTTT. Its translation: CASSQSRGWNTEAFF.